This TCR beta chain was documented in a study of tumor and adjacent non-tumor tissue in lung cancer. Points from the study as a whole: Compared with tumor, normal lung showed significantly lower TCR diversity.

The template was RNA from unsorted bulk tissue. The library came from three nested PCR rounds adapted from ARM-PCR protocols. Via MiXCR, TCRdb re-called the multiplex PCR reads, giving one row per CDR3 protein. The table records approximately 79,000 distinct CDR3 sequences, 55% to 80% of them present only once. The CDR3 runs to 15 residues. Germline loops: CDR1 MDHEN, CDR2 SYDVKM. The V end was cut by 6 bases, the J end by 2 bases, with 14 bases between. This clonotype was observed a handful of times. Its antigen is unidentified. The final CDR3 position lacks the conserved phenylalanine or tryptophan, pointing to a likely read error.

The gene calls are TRBV28 and TRBJ1-5; tentative D call: TRBD1 (5 bases). This TCR derives from a woman aged 40 to 55 with non-small cell lung cancer. Specimen: lung tumor tissue. Here the CDR3 reads CASRIGGVGNQPQHY. The CDR3 region has the DNA TGTGCCAGCAGAATTGGAGGGGTTGGCAATCAGCCCCAGCATTAT.